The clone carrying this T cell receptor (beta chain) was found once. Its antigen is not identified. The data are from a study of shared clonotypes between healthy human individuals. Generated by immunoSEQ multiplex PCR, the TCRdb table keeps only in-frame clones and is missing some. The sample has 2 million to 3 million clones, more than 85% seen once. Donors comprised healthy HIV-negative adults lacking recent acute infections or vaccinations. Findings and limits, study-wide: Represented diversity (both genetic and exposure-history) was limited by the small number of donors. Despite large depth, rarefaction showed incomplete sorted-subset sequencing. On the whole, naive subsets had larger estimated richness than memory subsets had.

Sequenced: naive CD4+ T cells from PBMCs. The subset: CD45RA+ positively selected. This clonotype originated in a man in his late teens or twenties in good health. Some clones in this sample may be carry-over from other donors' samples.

The CDR3 loop reads CASSSGHRSGNTIYF. The CDR3 DNA sequence: TGCGCCAGCAGCTCGGGACACCGATCTGGAAACACCATATATTTT. The J gene is TRBJ1-3, the V gene TRBV5-1; possibly TRBD1 for D (6 bases). The CDR3 length is 15 residues. V gave up 3 bases and J gave up 1 base, with 11 bases separating them. Germline loops: CDR1 SGHRS, CDR2 YFSETQ.